This T cell receptor beta chain was sequenced during a study of blood T cells in healthy people across ages. A second roughly 6 to 12 cycle PCR used barcoded and J-beta primers. TCRdb itself ran the 5' RACE reads through MiXCR, one entry per CDR3 protein. Of over 1,500,000 distinct CDR3 sequences listed, about 39% were seen once; the top ten hold roughly 23%. The germline gives CDR1 SGHTA, CDR2 FQGNSA. The length of the CDR3 is 15 residues. Regarding this clonotype: Since a much larger clone is just one base distant, this may be a read error.

This chain links TRBV7-2 with TRBJ2-4, with 10 bases that match TRBD2. The J call may be wrong; the DNA end is better matched by TRBJ2-7. Sequenced material: blood. This clonotype originated in a human donor in good health. The CDR3 sequence is CANSPSGGRSYEQYF. Written as DNA, the CDR3 is TGTGCCAACAGCCCTAGCGGGGGTAGATCCTACGAGCAGTACTTC.